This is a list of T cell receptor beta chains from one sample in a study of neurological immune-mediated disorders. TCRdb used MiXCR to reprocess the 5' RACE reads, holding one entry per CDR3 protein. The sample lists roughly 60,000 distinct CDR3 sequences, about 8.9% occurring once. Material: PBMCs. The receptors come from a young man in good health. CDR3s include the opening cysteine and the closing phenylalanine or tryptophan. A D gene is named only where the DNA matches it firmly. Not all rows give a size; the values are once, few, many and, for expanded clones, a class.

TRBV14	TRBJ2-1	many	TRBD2	CASSALAGLGEQFF	TGTGCCAGCAGCGCGTTAGCGGGATTAGGTGAGCAGTTCTTC
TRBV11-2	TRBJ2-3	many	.	CASSSPFLFRQYF	TGTGCCAGCAGCTCTCCATTCCTCTTCAGGCAGTATTTT
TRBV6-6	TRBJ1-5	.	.	CASSYRGGQQPQHF	TGTGCCAGCAGTTACCGGGGGGGCCAGCAGCCCCAGCATTTT
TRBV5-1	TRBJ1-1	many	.	CASSLVVQGPWTEAFF	TGCGCCAGCAGCTTGGTTGTCCAGGGCCCCTGGACTGAAGCTTTCTTT
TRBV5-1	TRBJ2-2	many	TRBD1	CASSLGTGGFGELFF	TGCGCCAGCAGCTTGGGGACAGGGGGCTTCGGGGAGCTGTTTTTT
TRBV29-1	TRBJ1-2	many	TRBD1	CSVEQGGLGYTF	TGCAGCGTTGAACAGGGGGGGCTTGGCTACACCTTC
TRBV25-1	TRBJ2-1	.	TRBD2	CASSESGGRAMDEQFF	TGTGCCAGCAGTGAATCTGGCGGGAGGGCCATGGATGAGCAGTTCTTC
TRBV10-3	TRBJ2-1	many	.	CAIGSYNEQFF	TGTGCCATCGGGTCCTACAATGAGCAGTTCTTC
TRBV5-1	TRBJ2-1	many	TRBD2	CASSSGLAGVPNEQFF	TGCGCCAGCAGCAGCGGACTAGCGGGAGTCCCCAATGAGCAGTTCTTC
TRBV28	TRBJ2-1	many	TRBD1	CASRRDRGSGSYNEQFF	TGTGCCAGCAGGCGAGACAGGGGATCGGGCTCCTACAATGAGCAGTTCTTC
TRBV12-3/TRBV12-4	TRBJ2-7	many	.	CASTPSTSGFHEQYF	TGTGCCAGCACCCCCTCGACCTCCGGGTTCCACGAGCAGTACTTC
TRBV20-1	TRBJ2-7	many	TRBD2	CSGSGGWGEQYF	TGCAGCGGGAGCGGGGGCTGGGGTGAGCAGTACTTC
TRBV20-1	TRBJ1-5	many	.	CSAREGRQPQHF	TGCAGTGCTAGAGAAGGGCGTCAGCCCCAGCATTTT
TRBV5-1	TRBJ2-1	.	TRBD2	CAGSREREGTFNEQFF	TGCGCCGGCAGCAGAGAGAGGGAGGGTACCTTCAATGAGCAGTTCTTC
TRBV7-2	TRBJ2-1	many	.	CASGVYNEQFF	TGTGCCAGCGGAGTATACAATGAGCAGTTCTTC
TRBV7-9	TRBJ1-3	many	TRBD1	CASSIGQGDHGNTIYF	TGTGCCAGCAGCATCGGACAGGGGGACCATGGAAACACCATATATTTT
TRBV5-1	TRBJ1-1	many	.	CASSREPTARDWDKMEAFF	TGCGCCAGCAGCCGCGAACCTACCGCCCGGGACTGGGATAAAATGGAAGCTTTCTTT
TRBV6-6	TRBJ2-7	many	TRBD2	CASRRLAGDYEQYF	TGTGCCAGCAGGAGACTAGCGGGAGACTACGAGCAGTACTTC
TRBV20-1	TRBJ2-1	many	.	CSAPLVTDYNEQFF	TGCAGTGCGCCCCTAGTGACCGATTACAATGAGCAGTTCTTC
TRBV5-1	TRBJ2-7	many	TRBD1	CASSGRFSRDRGYEQYF	TGCGCCAGCAGCGGCCGATTTAGTCGGGACAGGGGGTACGAGCAGTACTTC
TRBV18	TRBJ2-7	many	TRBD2	CASSPGTSGFYEQYF	TGTGCCAGCTCACCCGGGACTAGCGGTTTCTACGAGCAGTACTTC
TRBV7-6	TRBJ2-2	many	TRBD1	CASSVGQLLSTGELFF	TGTGCCAGCAGCGTGGGACAGCTTCTAAGCACCGGGGAGCTGTTTTTT
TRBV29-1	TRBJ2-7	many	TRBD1	CSVDGPGQGKGEQYF	TGCAGCGTTGATGGACCGGGACAGGGAAAAGGCGAGCAGTACTTC
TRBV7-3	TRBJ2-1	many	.	CASSLDRVVGRNEQFF	TGTGCCAGCAGCTTAGACAGGGTGGTCGGGAGGAATGAGCAGTTCTTC
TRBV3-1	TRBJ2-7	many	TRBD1	CASSQRQGPYEQYF	TGTGCCAGCAGCCAAAGACAGGGTCCCTACGAGCAGTACTTC
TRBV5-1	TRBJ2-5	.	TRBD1	CASRLGQGNLETQYF	TGCGCTAGCAGACTCGGACAGGGGAACCTAGAGACCCAGTACTTC
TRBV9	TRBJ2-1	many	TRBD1	CASTIGGTGVNEQFF	TGTGCCAGCACCATAGGGGGGACAGGGGTTAATGAGCAGTTCTTC
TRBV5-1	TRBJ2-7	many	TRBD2	CASRESSGSRDEQYF	TGCGCCAGCAGAGAGAGTAGCGGGAGCCGTGACGAGCAGTACTTC
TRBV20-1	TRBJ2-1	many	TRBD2	CSARDPSGRSYNEQFF	TGCAGTGCTAGAGATCCTAGCGGGAGGTCCTACAATGAGCAGTTCTTC
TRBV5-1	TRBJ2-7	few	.	CASSLTVQGVFSYEQYF	TGCGCCAGCAGCTTGACGGTCCAGGGAGTGTTCAGCTACGAGCAGTACTTC
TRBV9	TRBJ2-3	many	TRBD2	CASSGGLAGNTDTQYF	TGTGCCAGCAGCGGAGGGCTAGCGGGAAACACAGATACGCAGTATTTT
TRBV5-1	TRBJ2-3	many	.	CASSLLGSADTQYF	TGCGCCAGCAGCTTGTTGGGCAGCGCAGATACGCAGTATTTT
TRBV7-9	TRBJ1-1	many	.	CASSLHLNTEAFF	TGTGCCAGCAGCTTACACCTGAACACTGAAGCTTTCTTT
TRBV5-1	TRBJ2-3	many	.	CASSPARDTQYF	TGCGCCAGCAGCCCGGCGAGGGATACGCAGTATTTT
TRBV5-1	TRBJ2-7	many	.	CASSLGAPFDEQYF	TGCGCCAGCAGCTTGGGGGCCCCCTTCGACGAGCAGTACTTC
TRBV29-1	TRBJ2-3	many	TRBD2	CSVVTAGQGKTSGRAYTQYF	TGCAGCGTGGTGACGGCCGGACAGGGAAAAACTAGCGGGAGGGCCTATACGCAGTATTTT
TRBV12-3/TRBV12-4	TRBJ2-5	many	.	CASSLWSGLQETQYF	TGTGCCAGCAGTTTATGGTCAGGGCTCCAAGAGACCCAGTACTTC
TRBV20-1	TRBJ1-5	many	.	CSARKLNQPQHF	TGCAGTGCTAGGAAACTTAATCAGCCCCAGCATTTT
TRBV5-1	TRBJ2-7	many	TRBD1	CASSLMTGGANEQYF	TGCGCCAGCAGCTTGATGACAGGGGGCGCGAACGAGCAGTACTTC
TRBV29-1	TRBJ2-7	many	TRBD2	CSVEAGGTYEQYF	TGCAGCGTTGAAGCGGGAGGGACCTACGAGCAGTACTTC
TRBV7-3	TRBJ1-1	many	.	CASSSGQLNTEAFF	TGTGCCAGCAGCTCCGGACAGCTCAACACTGAAGCTTTCTTT
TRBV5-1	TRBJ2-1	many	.	CASSPQIEVPGNEQFF	TGCGCCAGCAGCCCCCAGATTGAGGTACCCGGCAATGAGCAGTTCTTC
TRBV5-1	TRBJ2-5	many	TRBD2	CASGSGRDETQYF	TGCGCCAGCGGTTCTGGGAGGGACGAGACCCAGTACTTC
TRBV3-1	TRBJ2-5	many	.	CASSQDLSMRSETQYF	TGTGCCAGCAGCCAAGATCTATCCATGAGGTCGGAGACCCAGTACTTC
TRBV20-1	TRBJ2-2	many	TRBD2	CSALAGGSTGELFF	TGCAGTGCGTTAGCGGGAGGGAGCACCGGGGAGCTGTTTTTT
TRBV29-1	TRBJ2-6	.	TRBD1	CSVLRRTGTGIISGANVLTF	TGCAGCGTTCTCCGTCGGACCGGGACAGGGATAATTTCTGGGGCCAACGTCCTGACTTTC
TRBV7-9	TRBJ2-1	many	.	CASSPRKGLGLRLNEQFF	TGTGCCAGCAGCCCTAGGAAGGGGTTGGGGTTACGACTCAATGAGCAGTTCTTC
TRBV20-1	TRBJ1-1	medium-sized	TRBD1	CSARTGDTEAFF	TGCAGTGCTAGGACAGGGGACACTGAAGCTTTCTTT
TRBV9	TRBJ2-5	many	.	CASLNRVGETQYF	TGTGCCAGCTTGAACAGGGTTGGAGAGACCCAGTACTTC
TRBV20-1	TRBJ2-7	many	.	CSALAAESSYEQYF	TGCAGTGCCTTGGCGGCAGAAAGCTCCTACGAGCAGTACTTC
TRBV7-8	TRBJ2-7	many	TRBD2	CASRDGTSGAQYF	TGTGCCAGCCGGGACGGGACTAGCGGGGCACAGTACTTC
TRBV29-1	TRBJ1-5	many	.	CSILSTGNQPQHF	TGCAGCATCCTGTCGACGGGCAATCAGCCCCAGCATTTT
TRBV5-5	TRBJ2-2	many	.	CASSLSFGFNTGELFF	TGTGCCAGCAGCTTGTCTTTCGGTTTCAACACCGGGGAGCTGTTTTTT
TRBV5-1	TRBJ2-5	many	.	CASSTGTLRETQYF	TGCGCCAGCAGCACTGGTACCCTTCGGGAGACCCAGTACTTC
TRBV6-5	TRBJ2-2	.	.	CASSYSFTGGTNTGELFF	TGTGCCAGCAGTTACTCTTTCACAGGAGGAACGAACACCGGGGAGCTGTTTTTT